A selection of T cell receptor beta chains follows, all from one sample in a study of cytomegalovirus exposure and HLA in healthy donors. Method: immunoSEQ multiplex PCR; TCRdb's copy keeps in-frame clones and lacks some. The sample holds around 180,000 clones, around four fifths seen once. The specimen sequenced was PBMCs. These receptors all come from a woman aged 25 to 39 in good health and CMV-seropositive. The CDR3 runs from the conserved cysteine through the conserved F or W.

CASSRSEAGSSYNEQFF | TRBJ2-1 | TRBV4-1
CASSYPGNLGNTIYF | TRBJ1-3 | TRBV6-8
CASGSRDRGNNQPQHF | TRBJ1-5 | TRBV28
CATSRDLAGGNQPQHF | TRBJ1-5 | TRBV15
CASSQFRGDYGYTF | TRBJ1-2 | TRBV7-8
CAWSAGQFVYGQYF | TRBJ2-7 | TRBV30
CASITTGLYGYTF | TRBJ1-2 | TRBV28
CASGTLRSEQYF | TRBJ2-7 | TRBV28
CASSPPTGTDYEQYF | TRBJ2-7 | TRBV5-5
CASSRQGAVGNTIYF | TRBJ1-3 | TRBV2
CASSKQGQKDSNQPQHF | TRBJ1-5 | TRBV27
CAISESEGNTEAFF | TRBJ1-1 | TRBV10-3
CASNPLAGEALYEQYF | TRBJ2-7 | TRBV6-6
CAWTTRQELSYEQYF | NA | TRBV30
CASSGTGLDEQYF | TRBJ2-7 | TRBV2
CASSPRVSYNEQFF | TRBJ2-1 | TRBV5-4
CASSLTGGGNTIYF | TRBJ1-3 | TRBV4-1
CASSPGTSGSYNEQFF | TRBJ2-1 | TRBV27
CASSEHGTRGAYEQYF | TRBJ2-7 | TRBV25-1
CASSLGLGGNNNEHVF | TRBJ2-1 | TRBV13
CAWRGHGVAGATSEQYF | TRBJ2-7 | TRBV30
CASSYSQISYEQYF | TRBJ2-7 | TRBV6-6
CASSSLAGGTTDTQYF | TRBJ2-3 | TRBV11-2
CASTKSLTGYNEQFF | TRBJ2-1 | TRBV10-1
CASIKRTGGSTGELFF | TRBJ2-2 | TRBV6-6
CASSIGRGGHNEQFF | TRBJ2-1 | TRBV19
CASSQNRDQPQHF | TRBJ1-5 | TRBV14
CASTPGTSGWTGTGELFF | TRBJ2-2 | TRBV25-1
CAWSGGTGSDEKLFF | TRBJ1-4 | TRBV30
CASSLEVAGDRTNNEQFF | TRBJ2-1 | TRBV11-3
CASKQPDNYYGYTF | TRBJ1-2 | TRBV2
CASNGRTGNTIYF | TRBJ1-3 | TRBV21-1
CASSSFAGFYEQYF | TRBJ2-7 | TRBV7-2
CALSGKNEQFF | TRBJ2-1 | TRBV30
CASSLRSGTDTQYF | TRBJ2-3 | TRBV11-3
CASSLGGSLEKLFF | TRBJ1-4 | TRBV27
CASSQAGTSGIYEQYF | TRBJ2-7 | TRBV4-2
CASSLSGPTEAFF | TRBJ1-1 | TRBV5-1
CASSSSTGIDEQFF | TRBJ2-1 | TRBV28
CASSSQGSSYEQYF | TRBJ2-7 | TRBV19